This TCR beta chain was identified in a study of beta chain features in type 1 diabetes. Looking at the study overall: Regarding age, gender and cell yields, patients proved similar to healthy donors. Study results and caveats: The study found that naive, central memory and Treg TCRB repertoires appeared more similar in patients than in healthy donors.

Markers CD45RO/CCR7/CD25/CD127/CD95/CD27 served to sort CD4+ naive, central memory, regulatory and stem cell-like memory cells. A word on this clone: The antigen is not known.

Germline assignment: CDR1 MGHRA and CDR2 YSYEKL. This CDR3 spans 14 amino acids. The V end was cut by 7 bases, the J end by 8 bases, with 20 bases between. The whole isolated RNA underwent reverse transcription, so sequencing captured expressed TCRB transcripts. Only in-frame clones appear in the TCRdb table, and some are missing; sequencing was by immunoSEQ multiplex PCR. The data show 620,000 or so clones, around 15% seen once. The sequence came from a man younger than 35 in good health. The chain carries TRBV4-1 and TRBJ1-2; D not certain. Sequencing used naive CD4+ T cells from blood. The CDR3 is CASTFAPGLDGYTF. In DNA, the CDR3 is TGCGCCAGCACCTTCGCCCCCGGGTTAGACGGCTACACCTTC.